The clone carrying this T cell receptor beta chain is a singleton in its sample. Its antigen remains unknown. Unmatched junction bases numbered 6, after V lost 5 bases and J lost 6 bases. Germline V lookup: CDR1 DFQATT, CDR2 SNEGSKA (reference sequence). The CDR3 loop spans 14 amino acids. General study points: Tumor memory CD4+ T cell TCR gene usage clustered with blood and lymph node memory CD4+ cells and lymph node naive CD4+ cells.

Semi-nested PCR with Nested Universal Primer A followed constant-region reverse priming of full-length variable regions. TCRdb analysed the 5' RACE reads with MiXCR anew, one entry per CDR3 protein. The table includes around 50,000 distinct CDR3 sequences, about 28% detected once. The sequence was collected from a female donor with breast cancer. Sequencing was carried out using tumor-infiltrating memory CD4+ T cells sorted from the breast tumor. Subset given: memory CD4+ T cells, CD4+CD45RO+CD25-. The V call is TRBV20-1, the J call TRBJ2-3; the match to TRBD1 covers 12 bases. The CDR3 DNA is TGCAGTGCTGCCGGGACAGGGGGCTTCGATACGCAGTATTTT. It is translated as CSAAGTGGFDTQYF.